This T cell receptor beta chain was captured in a study of shared clonotypes between healthy human individuals. Trimming at V came to 7 bases and at J to 3 bases, leaving 0 bases not matched to a gene. This CDR3 is built from 11 residues. Germline V gene lookup returns CDR1 SGHVS and CDR2 FNYEAQ. The repertoire was sequenced with immunoSEQ multiplex PCR; TCRdb's copy has only in-frame clones and lacks some. The sample contains 1.5 million to 2.5 million clones, less than 95% of which appear only once. The naive CD8 subset, CD45RO-negative cells positively selected for CCR7, excluded terminally differentiated effector memory CD45RA+ cells. The table lists this clone with a few counts.

The receptor was isolated from a man between 18 and 35 years old in good health. The chain couples TRBV7-6 to TRBJ2-7, with TRBD1 matching over 7 bases. Sequenced input: naive CD8+ T cells sorted from blood. The CDR3 here is CASNRGYEQYF. In DNA form, the CDR3 reads TGTGCCAGCAACAGGGGCTACGAGCAGTACTTC.